This T cell receptor (beta chain) was obtained from a study of blood T cell repertoires in COVID-19. Across the whole study: Material from acute and convalescent COVID-19 was sourced from the United States, Italy and Spain. In each case, the material was cDNA or gDNA derived from T cells, B-cell-depleted T cells, or PBMCs.

Germline V gives CDR1 SEHNR, CDR2 FQNEAQ (reference sequence). V shed 3 bases, J shed 5 bases, and the junction held 14 bases outside the gene matches. The CDR3 contains 17 residues. How the authors handled the data: Researchers report that nucleated cell counts were estimated from reference gene primer amplification. Sequencing was performed with immunoSEQ multiplex PCR; in TCRdb, only in-frame clones are kept and a portion is missing. The V and J calls and clone size are taken from that table; D and trimming were inferred from the DNA. The sample includes over 30,000 clones, approximately 86% of them seen just once.

Sequenced sample: peripheral blood. The gene calls are TRBV7-9 and TRBJ1-1; 8 bases line up with TRBD1. The clonotype comes from a human donor in a cohort sampled during active COVID-19. DNA for the CDR3: TGTGCCAGCAGCTTCGACAGGGGATTATCAGGGCTAACTGAAGCTTTCTTT. Its translation: CASSFDRGLSGLTEAFF.